This T cell receptor beta chain was sequenced for a study of blood T cell repertoires in COVID-19. Study-level background: Samples of COVID-19 (acute and convalescent) were obtained from the United States, Italy and Spain. PBMCs, B-cell-depleted T cells, or T cells were the source of the cDNA or gDNA that made up the material.

Per the authors' pipeline: Nucleated cell counts were estimated from reference gene primer amplification. TCRdb's table, derived via immunoSEQ multiplex PCR, lists solely in-frame clones and lacks some. V and J calls plus clone size are reproduced from that table; the DNA served to infer D and trimming. Altogether roughly 25,000 clones are present, roughly 85% being singletons, with the ten largest covering about 20%. What was sequenced was peripheral blood. This sequence originates from a man in his 70s in a cohort sampled during active COVID-19.

The CDR3 here is CASSQTVNTEAFF. The CDR3 bases are TGTGCCAGCTCCCAGACAGTGAACACTGAAGCTTTCTTT. V and J are TRBV18 and TRBJ1-1; perhaps TRBD1 as D (5 bases). The ends were cut back, 6 bases at V and 0 bases at J, with 8 bases in the middle. Per germline, CDR1 KGHSH and CDR2 LQKENI. The CDR3 contains 13 residues.